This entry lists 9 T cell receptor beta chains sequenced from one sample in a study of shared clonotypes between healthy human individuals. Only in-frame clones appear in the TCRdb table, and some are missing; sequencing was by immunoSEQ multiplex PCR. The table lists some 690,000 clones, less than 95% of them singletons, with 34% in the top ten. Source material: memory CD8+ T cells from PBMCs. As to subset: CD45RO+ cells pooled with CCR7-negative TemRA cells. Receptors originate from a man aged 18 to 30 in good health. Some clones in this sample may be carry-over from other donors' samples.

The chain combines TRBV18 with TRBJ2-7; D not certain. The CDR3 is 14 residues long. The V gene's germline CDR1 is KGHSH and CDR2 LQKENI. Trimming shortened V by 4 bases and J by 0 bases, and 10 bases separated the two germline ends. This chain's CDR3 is CASSQTLSSYEQYF. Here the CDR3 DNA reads TGTGCCAGCTCACAAACCTTGAGCTCCTACGAGCAGTACTTC.

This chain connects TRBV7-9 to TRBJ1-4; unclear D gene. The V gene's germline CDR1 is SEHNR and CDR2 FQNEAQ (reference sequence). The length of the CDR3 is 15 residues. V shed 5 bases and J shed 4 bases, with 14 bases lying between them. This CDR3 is CASSPPWGNNEKLFF. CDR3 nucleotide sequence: TGTGCCAGCAGCCCCCCCTGGGGAAATAATGAAAAACTGTTTTTT.

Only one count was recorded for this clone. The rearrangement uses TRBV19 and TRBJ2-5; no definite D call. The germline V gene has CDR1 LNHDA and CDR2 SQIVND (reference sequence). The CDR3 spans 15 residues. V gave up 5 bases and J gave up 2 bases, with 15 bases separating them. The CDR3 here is CASSAYPAGQETQYF. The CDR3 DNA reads TGTGCCAGTAGTGCCTACCCGGCCGGTCAAGAGACCCAGTACTTC.

This chain's CDR3 is CASSLLLDQPQHF. The CDR3 bases are TGTGCCAGCAGCCTCCTCTTAGACCAGCCCCAGCATTTT. The chain has TRBV28 and TRBJ1-5, with D hard to call. The V end was cut by 6 bases, the J end by 7 bases, with 13 bases between. This CDR3 contains 13 residues. CDR1 is MDHEN and CDR2 is SYDVKM in the germline V gene. Complete variable domain (other parts from reference TRBV28 and TRBJ1-5): DVKVTQSSRYLVKRTGEKVFLECVQDMDHENMFWYRQDPGLGLRLIYFSYDVKMKEKGDIPEGYSVSREKKERFSLILESASTNQTSMYLCASSLLLDQPQHFGDGTRLSIL.

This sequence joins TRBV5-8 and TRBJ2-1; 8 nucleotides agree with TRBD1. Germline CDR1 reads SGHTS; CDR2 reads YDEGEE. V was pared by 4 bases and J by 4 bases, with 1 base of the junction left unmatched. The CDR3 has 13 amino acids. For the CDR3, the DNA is TGTGCCAGCAGCCGGGACAGGTACAATGAGCAGTTCTTC. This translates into CASSRDRYNEQFF.

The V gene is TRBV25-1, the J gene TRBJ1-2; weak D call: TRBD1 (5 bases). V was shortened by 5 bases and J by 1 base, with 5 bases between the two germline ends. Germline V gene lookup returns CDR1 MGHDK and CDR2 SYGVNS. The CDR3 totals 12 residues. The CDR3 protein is CASSRGNYGYTF. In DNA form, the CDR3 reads TGTGCCAGCAGTAGGGGTAACTATGGCTACACCTTC.

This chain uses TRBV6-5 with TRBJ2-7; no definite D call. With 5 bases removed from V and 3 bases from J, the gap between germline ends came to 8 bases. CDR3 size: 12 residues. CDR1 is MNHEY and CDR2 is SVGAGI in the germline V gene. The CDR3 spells CASSDNNYEQYF. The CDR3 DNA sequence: TGTGCCAGCAGTGACAACAACTACGAGCAGTACTTC.

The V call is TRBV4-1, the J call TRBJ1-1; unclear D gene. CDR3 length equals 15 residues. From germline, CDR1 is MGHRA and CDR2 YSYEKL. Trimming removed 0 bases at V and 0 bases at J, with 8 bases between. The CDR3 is CASSQDHLMNTEAFF. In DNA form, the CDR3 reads TGCGCCAGCAGCCAAGACCACCTCATGAACACTGAAGCTTTCTTT.

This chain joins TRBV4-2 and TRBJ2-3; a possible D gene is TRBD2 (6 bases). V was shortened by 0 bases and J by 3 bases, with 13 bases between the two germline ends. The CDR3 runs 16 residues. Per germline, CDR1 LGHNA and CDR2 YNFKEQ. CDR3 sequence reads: CASSQDSGPRTDTQYF. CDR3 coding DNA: TGTGCCAGCAGCCAAGATAGCGGCCCCCGGACAGATACGCAGTATTTT.